This T cell receptor beta chain was recovered during a study of T cell changes during pregnancy in multiple sclerosis. Clones were sequenced by immunoSEQ multiplex PCR, and TCRdb holds only the in-frame ones, with some missing. The sample carries some 44,000 clones, approximately 90% recorded once. Germline loops: CDR1 SNHLY, CDR2 FYNNEI. The CDR3 covers 14 residues. The junction had 4 bases not matched to a gene; V was cut back by 6 bases and J by 5 bases. This clonotype originated in a female donor with multiple sclerosis, enrolled in a pregnancy study. V is TRBV2 and J is TRBJ2-5; TRBD1 aligns across 12 bases. The specimen was CD4+ T cells from peripheral blood mononuclear cells, collected in the second trimester of pregnancy. This chain's CDR3 is CASRGDRGPETQYF. The DNA of the CDR3 is TGTGCCAGCAGAGGGGACAGGGGGCCGGAGACCCAGTACTTC.